This T cell receptor (beta chain) appears in the sequencing data of a study of OX40 agonist ivuxolimab in advanced cancers. Across the whole study: Eligibility rules accepted prior anti-PD-1, anti-PD-L1 or anti-CTLA-4 therapy, and roughly 42% had some.

The protocol was immunoSEQ multiplex PCR, while the TCRdb copy is restricted to in-frame clones and leaves out a portion. The data show over 90,000 clones, approximately 95% seen once. About this clone: Its antigen is as yet unknown.

Broader study findings: There was clonal expansion of CD4+ and CD8+ blood T cells by week 6 at 0.1 to 3.0 mg/kg.

Sample: CD4+ or CD8+ T cells sorted from blood, taken in a trial of the OX40 agonist ivuxolimab. This receptor was obtained from an adult with an advanced solid tumor such as melanoma, head and neck, liver or kidney cancer.

CDR3 sequence reads: CASSLGVGNTEAFF. CDR3 nucleotides: TGTGCCAGCAGCTTGGGGGTAGGGAACACTGAAGCTTTCTTT. The chain uses TRBV7-8 and TRBJ1-1, with D possibly TRBD1 on 5 matching bases. V was trimmed by 3 bases and J by 1 base, leaving 9 bases between them. The germline CDR1 and CDR2 sequences are SGHVS and FQNEAQ. The CDR3 has 14 residues.